The rows below give T cell receptor beta chains drawn from one sample of a study of OX40 agonist ivuxolimab in advanced cancers. TCRdb's table, derived via immunoSEQ multiplex PCR, lists solely in-frame clones and lacks some. The sample contains roughly 64,000 clones, about 90% of which appear only once. The source was CD4+ or CD8+ T cells sorted from blood, collected in a trial of the OX40 agonist ivuxolimab. These receptors came from an adult with an advanced solid tumor such as melanoma, head and neck, liver or kidney cancer. CDR3s include the opening cysteine and the closing phenylalanine or tryptophan. A D gene is named only where the DNA matches it firmly. Rows give clone size only sometimes, using once, few, many, or a class for an expanded clone.

TRBJ1-3 - TRBV28 TRBD1 TGTGCCAGCAGCACCTGGACAGGAGATTACGGGAACACCATATATTTT CASSTWTGDYGNTIYF
TRBJ2-5 - TRBV5-6 TRBD1 TGTGCCAGCAGCTTTTTAGGGACAGGGGGAGAGACCCAGTACTTC CASSFLGTGGETQYF
TRBJ2-3 few TRBV21-1 - TGTGCCACCCTCACAGGGTTTCCTAGCACAGATACGCAGTATTTT CATLTGFPSTDTQYF
TRBJ2-5 few TRBV11-3 TRBD2 TGTGCCAGCAGCCACGGACTAGCGGGAGTCGGACAAGAGACCCAGTACTTC CASSHGLAGVGQETQYF
TRBJ1-5 - TRBV28 TRBD1 TGTGCCAGCAGTATCATGACAGGGTCGAGCAATCAGCCCCAGCATTTT CASSIMTGSSNQPQHF
TRBJ1-1 - TRBV15 - TGTGCCACCAGCAGAGCTCAGGAGAACACTGAAGCTTTCTTT CATSRAQENTEAFF
TRBJ2-1 - TRBV5-1 TRBD1 TGCGCCAGCAGCTTGGGGGACAGGTCCTACAATGAGCAGTTCTTC CASSLGDRSYNEQFF
TRBJ1-1 few TRBV30 - TGTGCCTGGGGCCTTGACCGTCAAACCACTGAAGCTTTCTTT CAWGLDRQTTEAFF
TRBJ1-1 - TRBV28 - TGTGCCAGCAGTCCTCGAACAGGGAGCCCGAACACTGAAGCTTTCTTT CASSPRTGSPNTEAFF
TRBJ2-5 - TRBV7-2 TRBD2 TGTGCCAGCAGCTTATTAGCTAGCGGGCCACAAGAGACCCAGTACTTC CASSLLASGPQETQYF
TRBJ2-2 - TRBV30 TRBD1 TGTGCCACTTACAGGGGGACCGGGGAGCTGTTTTTT CATYRGTGELFF
TRBJ2-2 - TRBV6-6 - TGTGCCAGCAGAGTCGCTAGCGCCGGGGAGCTGTTTTTT CASRVASAGELFF
TRBJ1-5 once TRBV28 - TGTGCCAGCAGGCAACAGGGAATCGGTAGCAATCAGCCCCAGCATTTT CASRQQGIGSNQPQHF